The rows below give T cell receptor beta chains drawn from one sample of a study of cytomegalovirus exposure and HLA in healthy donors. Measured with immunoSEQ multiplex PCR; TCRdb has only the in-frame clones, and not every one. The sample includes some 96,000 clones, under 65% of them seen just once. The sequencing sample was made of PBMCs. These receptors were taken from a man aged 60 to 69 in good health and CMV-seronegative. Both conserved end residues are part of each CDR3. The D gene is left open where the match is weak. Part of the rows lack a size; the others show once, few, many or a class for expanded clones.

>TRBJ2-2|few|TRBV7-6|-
CASSLEGQNTGELFF
TGTGCCAGCAGCTTAGAGGGACAGAACACCGGGGAGCTGTTTTTT
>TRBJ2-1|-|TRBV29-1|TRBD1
CSAVQGARYNEQFF
TGCAGCGCCGTGCAGGGGGCGCGGTACAATGAGCAGTTCTTC
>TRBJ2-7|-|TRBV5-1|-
CASSRQGAEQYF
TGCGCCAGCAGTCGGCAGGGTGCCGAGCAGTACTTC
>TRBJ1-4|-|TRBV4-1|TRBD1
CASSQGQGAGINEKLFF
TGCGCCAGCAGCCAAGGACAGGGCGCGGGGATTAATGAAAAACTGTTTTTT
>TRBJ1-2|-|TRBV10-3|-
CAISESIVAGVHYGYTF
TGTGCCATCAGTGAGTCGATCGTGGCAGGGGTACACTATGGCTACACCTTC
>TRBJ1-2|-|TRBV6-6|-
CASTTWGTHYGYTF
TGTGCCAGCACTACTTGGGGGACACACTATGGCTACACCTTC
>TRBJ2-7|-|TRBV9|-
CASSPNVGGYEQYF
TGTGCCAGCAGCCCGAATGTGGGGGGCTACGAGCAGTACTTC
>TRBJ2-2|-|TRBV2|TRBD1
CASRGTANTGELFF
TGTGCCAGCAGAGGGACAGCAAACACCGGGGAGCTGTTTTTT
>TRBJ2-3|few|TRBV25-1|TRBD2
CASTASGDITDTQYF
TGTGCCAGTACCGCGAGCGGGGATATCACAGATACGCAGTATTTT
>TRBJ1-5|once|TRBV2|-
CASSDRGGDQPQHF
TGTGCCAGCAGTGACCGCGGGGGCGATCAGCCCCAGCATTTT
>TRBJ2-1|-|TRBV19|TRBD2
CASIPTSGAYNEQFF
TGTGCCAGTATCCCGACTAGCGGAGCCTACAATGAGCAGTTCTTC
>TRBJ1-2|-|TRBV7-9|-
CSSKFAEGGYTF
TGTTCCAGCAAATTTGCGGAGGGTGGCTACACCTTC
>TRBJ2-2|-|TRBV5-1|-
CASSLAGNTGELFF
TGCGCCAGCAGCTTGGCAGGGAACACCGGGGAGCTGTTTTTT
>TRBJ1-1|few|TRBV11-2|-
CASRAPMNTEAFF
TGTGCCAGCAGGGCCCCCATGAACACTGAAGCTTTCTTT
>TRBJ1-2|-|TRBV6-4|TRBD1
CASTDLGTGYYTF
TGTGCCAGCACCGACCTGGGGACAGGGTACTACACCTTC
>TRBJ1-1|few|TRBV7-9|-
CASSPEVLHTEAFF
TGTGCCAGCAGCCCGGAGGTTCTGCACACTGAAGCTTTCTTT
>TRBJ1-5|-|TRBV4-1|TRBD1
CASSQGTTGARNQPQHF
TGCGCCAGCAGCCAGGGCACAACAGGGGCGCGCAATCAGCCCCAGCATTTT
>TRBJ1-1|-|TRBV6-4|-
CASRRGEVDTEAFF
TGTGCCAGCAGGCGGGGGGAAGTGGACACTGAAGCTTTCTTT
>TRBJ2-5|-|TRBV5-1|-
CASSLKWVRETQYF
TGCGCCAGCAGCTTGAAGTGGGTCAGGGAGACCCAGTACTTC
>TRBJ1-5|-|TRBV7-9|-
CSSSHRGGDSNQPQHF
TGTTCCAGCAGCCACCGAGGGGGGGATAGCAATCAGCCCCAGCATTTT
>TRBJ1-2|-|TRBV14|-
CASSQEQYYGYTF
TGTGCCAGCAGCCAAGAACAGTACTATGGCTACACCTTC
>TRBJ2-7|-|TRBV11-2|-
CASSSVHEQYF
TGTGCCAGCAGTTCTGTCCACGAGCAGTACTTC
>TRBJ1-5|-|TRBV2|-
CASSKDRGNNQPQHF
TGTGCCAGCAGCAAGGACAGAGGGAACAATCAGCCCCAGCATTTT
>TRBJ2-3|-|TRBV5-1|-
CASSTGSTGDTQYF
TGCGCCAGCAGCACCGGGAGCACCGGGGATACGCAGTATTTT
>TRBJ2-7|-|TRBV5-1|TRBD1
CASSLIWTGGIYEQYF
TGCGCCAGCAGCTTGATCTGGACAGGGGGCATCTACGAGCAGTACTTC
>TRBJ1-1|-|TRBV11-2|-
CASSLDRNTEAFF
TGTGCCAGCAGCTTAGATCGGAACACTGAAGCTTTCTTT
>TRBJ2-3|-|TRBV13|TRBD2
CASSLTSGVPSTDTQYF
TGTGCCAGCAGCTTAACTAGCGGGGTCCCTAGCACAGATACGCAGTATTTT
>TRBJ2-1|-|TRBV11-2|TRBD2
CASSSGAGEENQFF
TGTGCCAGCAGCTCAGGAGCGGGAGAAGAAAACCAGTTCTTC
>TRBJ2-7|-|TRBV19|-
CASTLGTGAYEQYF
TGTGCCAGTACCCTGGGCACGGGAGCCTACGAGCAGTACTTC
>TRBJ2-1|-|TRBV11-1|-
CASSQGQTSSYNEQFF
TGTGCCAGCAGTCAAGGACAGACGAGCTCCTACAATGAGCAGTTCTTC
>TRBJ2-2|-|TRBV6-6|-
CASSLVGPGELFF
TGTGCCAGCAGTTTAGTTGGTCCCGGGGAGCTGTTTTTT
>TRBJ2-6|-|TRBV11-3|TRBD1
CASRQGIGSGANVLTF
TGTGCCAGCAGACAGGGGATAGGGTCTGGGGCCAACGTCCTGACTTTC
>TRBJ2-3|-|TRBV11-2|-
CASSSGSIGDTQYF
TGTGCCAGCAGCTCCGGGTCGATCGGAGATACGCAGTATTTT
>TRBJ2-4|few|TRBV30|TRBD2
CAWSAGISGIVYIQYF
TGTGCCTGGAGTGCGGGGATTAGCGGGATTGTTTACATTCAGTACTTC
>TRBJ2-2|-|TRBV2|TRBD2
CASRREGTGELFF
TGTGCCAGCAGAAGGGAGGGAACCGGGGAGCTGTTTTTT
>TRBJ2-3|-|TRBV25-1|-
CASSVAGTDTQYF
TGTGCCAGCAGTGTAGCGGGCACAGATACGCAGTATTTT
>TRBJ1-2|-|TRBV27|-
CASSLYVDSYGYTF
TGTGCCAGCAGTTTATATGTCGACAGCTATGGCTACACCTTC
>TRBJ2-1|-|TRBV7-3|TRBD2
CASSLVVGGYNEQFF
TGTGCCAGCAGCTTAGTGGTGGGGGGGTACAATGAGCAGTTCTTC
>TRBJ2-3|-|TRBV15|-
CATRRDTTDTQYF
TGTGCCACCAGACGGGATACCACAGATACGCAGTATTTT
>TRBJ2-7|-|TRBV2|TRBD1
CASSEVSTGGGEQYF
TGTGCCAGCAGTGAGGTCTCGACAGGGGGCGGCGAGCAGTACTTC
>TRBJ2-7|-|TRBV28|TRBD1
CASSPPRDRPYEQYF
TGTGCCAGCTCGCCGCCCCGGGACAGGCCCTACGAGCAGTACTTC
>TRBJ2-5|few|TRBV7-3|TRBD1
CASSLTTGTGGVQETQYF
TGTGCCAGCAGCTTAACCACCGGGACAGGGGGAGTCCAAGAGACCCAGTACTTC
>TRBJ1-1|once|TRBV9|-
CASSVLEGGSAFF
TGTGCCAGCAGCGTATTAGAAGGAGGATCAGCTTTCTTT
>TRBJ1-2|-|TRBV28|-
CASSLRGNYGYTF
TGTGCCAGCAGTTTAAGAGGGAACTATGGCTACACCTTC
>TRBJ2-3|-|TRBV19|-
CASTSRGDTQYF
TGTGCCAGTACCTCCAGGGGAGATACGCAGTATTTT
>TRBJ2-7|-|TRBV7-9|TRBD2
CASSLGPTSGRTYEQYF
TGTGCCAGCAGCTTGGGGCCGACTAGCGGGAGGACTTACGAGCAGTACTTC
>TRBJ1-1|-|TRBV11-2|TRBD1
CASSLELGTGGNSVNTEAFF
TGTGCCAGCAGCTTAGAGCTAGGGACAGGGGGTAATTCGGTGAACACTGAAGCTTTCTTT
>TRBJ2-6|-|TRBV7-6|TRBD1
CASSLLGTARAGANVLTF
TGTGCCAGCAGTTTACTCGGGACAGCTCGGGCTGGGGCCAACGTCCTGACTTTC